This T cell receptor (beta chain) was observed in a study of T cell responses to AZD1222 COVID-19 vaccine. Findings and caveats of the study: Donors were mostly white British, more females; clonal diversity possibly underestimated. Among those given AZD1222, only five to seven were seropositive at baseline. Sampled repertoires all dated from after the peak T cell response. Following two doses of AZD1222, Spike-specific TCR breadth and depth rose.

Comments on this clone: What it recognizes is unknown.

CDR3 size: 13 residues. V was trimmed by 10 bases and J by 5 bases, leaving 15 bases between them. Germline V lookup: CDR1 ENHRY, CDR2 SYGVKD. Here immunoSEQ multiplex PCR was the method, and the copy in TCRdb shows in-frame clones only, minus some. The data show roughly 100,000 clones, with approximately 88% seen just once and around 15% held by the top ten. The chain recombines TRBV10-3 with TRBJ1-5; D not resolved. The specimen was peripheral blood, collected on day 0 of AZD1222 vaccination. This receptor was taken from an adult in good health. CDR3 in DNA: TGTGCCACTGTGGGTGGGTGGGATCAGCCCCAGCATTTT. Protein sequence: CATVGGWDQPQHF.